A selection of T cell receptor beta chains follows, all from one sample in a study of CD8 T cells in ankylosing spondylitis. TCRdb fed the 5' RACE reads into MiXCR, producing one record per CDR3 protein. In the table there are approximately 38,000 distinct CDR3 sequences, around 2.9% of which are singletons. Sequences were obtained from blood, either unsorted or a sorted T cell fraction (not recorded which). These receptors came from a male donor with ankylosing spondylitis or in good health (not recorded which). Each CDR3 is given with its conserved first and last residue. A D gene is named only where the DNA matches it firmly. Some rows mark clone size as missing; the rest say once, few, many or name a class of expanded clone.

d_gene: .
abundance: .
v_gene: TRBV9
j_gene: TRBJ1-3
CDR3nt: TGTGCCAGCAGCGCCCAAGGAGTCAGAAGCTCTGGAAACACCATATATTTT
CDR3aa: CASSAQGVRSSGNTIYF

d_gene: .
abundance: many
v_gene: TRBV9
j_gene: TRBJ2-2
CDR3nt: TGTGCCAGCAGCTCTAGGACACAGAACACCGGGGAGCTGTTTTTT
CDR3aa: CASSSRTQNTGELFF

d_gene: TRBD1
abundance: many
v_gene: TRBV9
j_gene: TRBJ2-5
CDR3nt: TGTGCCAGCAGCGGCCGGACAGGGCTTGAGACCCAGTACTTC
CDR3aa: CASSGRTGLETQYF

d_gene: .
abundance: many
v_gene: TRBV9
j_gene: TRBJ2-1
CDR3nt: TGTGCCAGCAGCACCAGTACAGTTAGTGAGCAGTTCTTC
CDR3aa: CASSTSTVSEQFF

d_gene: TRBD1
abundance: many
v_gene: TRBV9
j_gene: TRBJ1-2
CDR3nt: TGTGCCAGCAGCCCGGGACAGGGGCGCCATGGCTACACCTTC
CDR3aa: CASSPGQGRHGYTF

d_gene: .
abundance: many
v_gene: TRBV9
j_gene: TRBJ2-1
CDR3nt: TGTGCCAGCAGCACCGGCAATGAGCAGTTCTTC
CDR3aa: CASSTGNEQFF

d_gene: .
abundance: many
v_gene: TRBV9
j_gene: TRBJ2-3
CDR3nt: TGTGCCAGCAGCGTAGTAACGGGAATCGGAGATACGCAGTATTTT
CDR3aa: CASSVVTGIGDTQYF

d_gene: .
abundance: many
v_gene: TRBV9
j_gene: TRBJ2-7
CDR3nt: TGTGCCAGCAGCGTAGCGCTTGCCTCCTACGAGCAGTACTTC
CDR3aa: CASSVALASYEQYF

d_gene: TRBD2
abundance: many
v_gene: TRBV9
j_gene: TRBJ2-2
CDR3nt: TGTGCCAGCAGCGAGGGACTAGCGGGAGTAAACACCGGGGAGCTGTTTTTT
CDR3aa: CASSEGLAGVNTGELFF

d_gene: TRBD2
abundance: many
v_gene: TRBV9
j_gene: TRBJ2-1
CDR3nt: TGTGCCAGCAGCTTACCGGGACTAGCGGACAATGAGCAGTTCTTC
CDR3aa: CASSLPGLADNEQFF

d_gene: TRBD2
abundance: many
v_gene: TRBV9
j_gene: TRBJ2-2
CDR3nt: TGTGCCAGCAGCGGACCTAGCGGGAGAGGGGCCGGGGAGCTGTTTTTT
CDR3aa: CASSGPSGRGAGELFF

d_gene: .
abundance: many
v_gene: TRBV9
j_gene: TRBJ2-7
CDR3nt: TGTGCCAGCAGCGTAGATGGGGGGAGCTCCTACGAGCAGTACTTC
CDR3aa: CASSVDGGSSYEQYF

d_gene: TRBD2
abundance: many
v_gene: TRBV9
j_gene: TRBJ2-2
CDR3nt: TGTGCCAGCAGCGTCCTAGCGGGGAGTACCGGGGAGCTGTTTTTT
CDR3aa: CASSVLAGSTGELFF

d_gene: TRBD1
abundance: many
v_gene: TRBV9
j_gene: TRBJ2-7
CDR3nt: TGTGCCAGCAGCGCTATGGGGACAGGGGGCGAGCAGTACTTC
CDR3aa: CASSAMGTGGEQYF

d_gene: TRBD2
abundance: many
v_gene: TRBV9
j_gene: TRBJ2-5
CDR3nt: TGTGCCAGCAGCGTAGCTTTGCGGGGGAAGCAAGAGACCCAGTACTTC
CDR3aa: CASSVALRGKQETQYF

d_gene: .
abundance: many
v_gene: TRBV9
j_gene: TRBJ2-3
CDR3nt: TGTGCCAGCAGCGTTTCGTCTAGCACAGATACGCAGTATTTT
CDR3aa: CASSVSSSTDTQYF

d_gene: TRBD2
abundance: many
v_gene: TRBV9
j_gene: TRBJ2-7
CDR3nt: TGTGCCAGCAGCTTCCGACTAGCGGGAGGGCCGAGGGAGCAGTACTTC
CDR3aa: CASSFRLAGGPREQYF

d_gene: TRBD2
abundance: many
v_gene: TRBV9
j_gene: TRBJ2-2
CDR3nt: TGTGCCAGCAGCGCGGGAGGGCCGGCCGGGGAGCTGTTTTTT
CDR3aa: CASSAGGPAGELFF

d_gene: TRBD2
abundance: many
v_gene: TRBV9
j_gene: TRBJ2-1
CDR3nt: TGTGCCAGCAGCGTTCCTAGCGGGATCCCTTCCTACAATGAGCAGTTCTTC
CDR3aa: CASSVPSGIPSYNEQFF

d_gene: TRBD1
abundance: many
v_gene: TRBV9
j_gene: TRBJ1-1
CDR3nt: TGTGCCAGCAGCGTCGGGACAGGGCTTACCAGGACTGAAGCTTTCTTT
CDR3aa: CASSVGTGLTRTEAFF

d_gene: .
abundance: many
v_gene: TRBV9
j_gene: TRBJ1-1
CDR3nt: TGTGCCAGCAGCTTGACGGGAGACGGGAACACTGAAGCTTTCTTT
CDR3aa: CASSLTGDGNTEAFF

d_gene: .
abundance: many
v_gene: TRBV9
j_gene: TRBJ2-3
CDR3nt: TGTGCCAGCAGCGTTTCGGGACGGCCAGATACGCAGTATTTT
CDR3aa: CASSVSGRPDTQYF

d_gene: .
abundance: many
v_gene: TRBV9
j_gene: TRBJ2-1
CDR3nt: TGTGCCAGCAGCCTAGGTAGGTCCCGCTCCTACAATGAGCAGTTCTTC
CDR3aa: CASSLGRSRSYNEQFF

d_gene: .
abundance: many
v_gene: TRBV9
j_gene: TRBJ2-5
CDR3nt: TGTGCCAGCAGCGTAGCTCCTAGTGAGGGCCAGTACTTC
CDR3aa: CASSVAPSEGQYF

d_gene: TRBD1
abundance: many
v_gene: TRBV9
j_gene: TRBJ1-2
CDR3nt: TGTGCCAGCAGCGTAGGCGGACAGGGGGCGACCGCTGGTGGCTACACCTTC
CDR3aa: CASSVGGQGATAGGYTF

d_gene: .
abundance: many
v_gene: TRBV9
j_gene: TRBJ2-1
CDR3nt: TGTGCCAGCCGGGACTCGTCCGGGGGCGACGAGCAGTTCTTC
CDR3aa: CASRDSSGGDEQFF

d_gene: .
abundance: many
v_gene: TRBV9
j_gene: TRBJ2-7
CDR3nt: TGTGCCAGCAGCTCCCCGTTGGGGCACGAGCAGTACTTC
CDR3aa: CASSSPLGHEQYF

d_gene: .
abundance: many
v_gene: TRBV9
j_gene: TRBJ2-1
CDR3nt: TGTGCCAGCAGCGTAGGGGCAGGGAGCAATGAGCAGTTCTTC
CDR3aa: CASSVGAGSNEQFF

d_gene: .
abundance: many
v_gene: TRBV9
j_gene: TRBJ1-2
CDR3nt: TGTGCCAGCAGCGTAGGCACCCTTAGGGACTATGGCTACACCTTC
CDR3aa: CASSVGTLRDYGYTF

d_gene: TRBD1
abundance: many
v_gene: TRBV9
j_gene: TRBJ2-5
CDR3nt: TGTGCCAGCAGCGCTATGACAGGGGCAGAGACCCAGTACTTC
CDR3aa: CASSAMTGAETQYF

d_gene: .
abundance: .
v_gene: TRBV9
j_gene: TRBJ2-3
CDR3nt: TGTGCCAGCAGCGTCAGGAGCACAGATACGCAGTATTTT
CDR3aa: CASSVRSTDTQYF

d_gene: TRBD2
abundance: many
v_gene: TRBV9
j_gene: TRBJ2-1
CDR3nt: TGTGCCAGCAGCTCTAGCGGAGCCCCCACGGAGCAGTTCTTC
CDR3aa: CASSSSGAPTEQFF

d_gene: .
abundance: .
v_gene: TRBV9
j_gene: TRBJ1-6
CDR3nt: TGTGCCAGCAGCGTATCAGATATTAATTCACCCCTCCACTTT
CDR3aa: CASSVSDINSPLHF

d_gene: .
abundance: many
v_gene: TRBV9
j_gene: TRBJ2-1
CDR3nt: TGTGCCAGCAGCCCCGACTCGTACAATGAGCAGTTCTTC
CDR3aa: CASSPDSYNEQFF

d_gene: TRBD2
abundance: many
v_gene: TRBV9
j_gene: TRBJ2-5
CDR3nt: TGTGCCAGCAGCGTAGGTGATGCGGGAGCCTCAGAGACCCAGTACTTC
CDR3aa: CASSVGDAGASETQYF